Following are 23 T cell receptor beta chains from one sample sequenced in a study of PD-L1 blockade in urothelial cancer. Profiling relied on immunoSEQ multiplex PCR, and the TCRdb table lists in-frame clones only, not all of them. The sample shows over 25,000 clones, roughly 83% of them seen only once. Time point described: peripheral blood 6 weeks after treatment start. The sample consisted of PBMCs, taken around atezolizumab (anti-PD-L1) treatment. Receptors originate from a man aged 65 to 79 with urothelial cancer.

This chain uses TRBV11-2 with TRBJ1-6, with 9 nucleotides matching TRBD1. CDR1 and CDR2 from the germline V gene are SGHAT and FQNNGV. The V gene end was trimmed by 6 bases and the J gene end by 4 bases; junction bases not matched to a gene: 7. The CDR3 totals 16 residues. This chain's CDR3 is CASRDGQGMYNSPLHF. The CDR3 coding sequence is TGTGCCAGCAGAGACGGACAGGGGATGTATAATTCACCCCTCCACTTT.

This clone is deemed medium-sized. The chain couples TRBV28 to TRBJ2-7; tentatively, D is TRBD1 (5 bases). The V gene's germline CDR1 is MDHEN and CDR2 SYDVKM. The CDR3 spans 12 residues. The germline V and J ends were trimmed by 5 bases and 3 bases, with 8 bases remaining between them. DNA for the CDR3: TGTGCCAGCAGTCCAGGGTACTACGAGCAGTACTTC. Amino acids: CASSPGYYEQYF.

This chain connects TRBV11-3 to TRBJ2-7, with 8 bases identical to TRBD1. V trimming: 6 bases; J trimming: 5 bases; junction bases outside the gene matches: 12. The CDR3 loop spans 15 amino acids. From germline, CDR1 is SGHNT and CDR2 YENEEA. This CDR3 is CASRPRTGNPNEQYF. The CDR3 coding sequence is TGTGCCAGCAGGCCCCGGACAGGGAATCCAAACGAGCAGTACTTC.

V and J are TRBV11-2 and TRBJ2-1; weak D call: TRBD1 (6 bases). This CDR3 is built from 13 residues. In germline, CDR1 is SGHAT, CDR2 FQNNGV. With 3 bases removed from V and 10 bases from J, the gap between germline ends came to 13 bases. The chain's CDR3 is CASSFNTQGEQFF. CDR3 DNA: TGTGCCAGCAGCTTTAACACTCAGGGGGAGCAGTTCTTC. Variable domain in full (rest from reference TRBV11-2 and TRBJ2-1): EAGVAQSPRYKIIEKRQSVAFWCNPISGHATLYWYQQILGQGPKLLIQFQNNGVVDDSQLPKDRFSAERLKGVDSTLKIQPAKLEDSAVYLCASSFNTQGEQFFGPGTRLTVL.

The chain has TRBV28 and TRBJ2-6; TRBD2 is a possible D gene (6 bases). The V gene lost 5 bases and the J gene lost 0 bases, with 17 bases spanning the gap. The germline V gene has CDR1 MDHEN and CDR2 SYDVKM. The CDR3 totals 18 residues. The CDR3 region has the DNA TGTGCCAGCAGTATAACGGGACTCGCAAACTCTGGGGCCAACGTCCTGACTTTC. Its protein product is CASSITGLANSGANVLTF.

The rearrangement uses TRBV7-2 and TRBJ2-7; a possible D gene is TRBD2 (5 bases). Germline CDR1 and CDR2: SGHTA and FQGNSA. The CDR3 runs to 14 residues. The germline V and J ends were trimmed by 5 bases and 2 bases, with 13 bases remaining between them. The CDR3 DNA sequence: TGTGCCAGCAGCCCCCCCGGGATACCCTACGAGCAGTACTTC. Encoded protein: CASSPPGIPYEQYF.

V usage is TRBV2 and J usage is TRBJ1-2; TRBD1 matches 12 bases. The CDR3 covers 14 residues. J gave up 11 bases and V 2 bases, and 6 bases lay outside the gene matches. The V gene's germline CDR1 is SNHLY and CDR2 FYNNEI. The CDR3 sequence is CASSEWDRGPGYTF. For the CDR3, the DNA is TGTGCCAGCAGTGAATGGGACAGGGGGCCGGGGTACACCTTC.

This chain uses TRBV7-3 with TRBJ2-4; TRBD1 might be the D (6 bases). V lost 2 bases, J lost 1 base, and 9 bases lay in between. This CDR3 spans 15 amino acids. Germline lookup yields CDR1 SGHTA and CDR2 FQGTGA. CDR3 loop: CASSLRQGAKNIQYF. For the CDR3, the DNA is TGTGCCAGCAGCTTACGGCAGGGGGCCAAAAACATTCAGTACTTC.

This clone showed up just a few times. V and J are TRBV27 and TRBJ2-7; 13 nucleotides match TRBD2. V lost 4 bases and J lost 2; bases outside the gene matches: 5. The CDR3 sequence is 16 residues long. Germline lookup yields CDR1 MNHEY and CDR2 SMNVEV (reference sequence). This chain's CDR3 is CASSSYGLAGAYEQYF. The CDR3, as DNA: TGTGCCAGCAGTTCCTACGGACTAGCGGGAGCCTACGAGCAGTACTTC.

V usage is TRBV2 and J usage is TRBJ2-7; D is perhaps TRBD2 (6 bases). CDR1 and CDR2 (germline): SNHLY, FYNNEI. Trimming removed 4 bases from V and 0 bases from J, with 10 bases in between. This CDR3 is built from 14 residues. CDR3 sequence reads: CASSGGLFSYEQYF. The CDR3 bases are TGTGCCAGCAGTGGCGGACTATTCTCCTACGAGCAGTACTTC.

J is TRBJ2-5 and V is TRBV15; a possible D gene is TRBD2 (5 bases). The CDR3 length is 14 residues. Between the trimmed V and J ends, which lost 0 bases and 5 bases, there was a span of 10 bases. Germline V gene sequence: CDR1 LNHNV, CDR2 YYDKDF (reference sequence). The CDR3 is CATSRDYAGETQYF. The CDR3 nucleotides read TGTGCCACCAGCAGAGATTATGCGGGCGAGACCCAGTACTTC.

This chain uses TRBV2 with TRBJ2-7, with 8 bases aligning to TRBD1. With 6 bases clipped from V and 4 bases from J, the junction kept 8 bases outside the gene matches. Per germline, CDR1 SNHLY and CDR2 FYNNEI. The CDR3 totals 14 residues. This CDR3 reads CASSRTGTGYEQYF. The CDR3 coding sequence is TGTGCCAGCAGCCGTACCGGGACAGGTTACGAGCAGTACTTC. Looking up the rest from reference TRBV2 and TRBJ2-7 gives the full variable domain: EPEVTQTPSHQVTQMGQEVILRCVPISNHLYFYWYRQILGQKVEFLVSFYNNEISEKSEIFDDQFSVERPDGSNFTLKIRSTKLEDSAMYFCASSRTGTGYEQYFGPGTRLTVT.

The rearrangement links TRBV5-6 to TRBJ1-5; 10 nucleotides match TRBD1. Unmatched junction bases numbered 3, after V lost 3 bases and J lost 3 bases. The CDR3 is made up of 15 amino acids. Germline CDR1 SGHDT, CDR2 YYEEEE. In DNA form, the CDR3 reads TGTGCCAGCAGCTCGGACAGGGGGGACAATCAGCCCCAGCATTTT. As protein: CASSSDRGDNQPQHF.

V gene TRBV6-1 combines with J gene TRBJ2-1, with D perhaps matching TRBD2 (5 bases). V was pared by 4 bases and J by 3 bases, with 16 bases between. The length of the CDR3 is 16 residues. Germline CDR1 is MNHNS and CDR2 is SASEGT. CDR3 region: CASSGAWTGDYNEQFF. For the CDR3, the DNA is TGTGCCAGCAGTGGGGCCTGGACTGGGGACTACAATGAGCAGTTCTTC.

This chain connects TRBV6-5 to TRBJ1-4; tentative D call: TRBD1 (5 bases). The germline V gene encodes CDR1 MNHEY and CDR2 SVGAGI. The CDR3 length is 14 residues. Trimming shortened V by 0 bases and J by 8 bases, and 10 bases separated the two germline ends. The chain's CDR3 is CASSYSTVTEKLFF. The CDR3, as DNA: TGTGCCAGCAGTTACTCGACAGTTACCGAAAAACTGTTTTTT.

The V and J genes are TRBV7-9 and TRBJ2-3; 11 bases map to TRBD2. The V segment lost 5 bases and the J segment 9 bases; nucleotides outside the gene matches: 13. CDR3 length: 16 residues. Germline assignment: CDR1 SEHNR and CDR2 FQNEAQ (reference sequence). In nucleotides, the CDR3 is TGTGCCAGCAGCCCCTCGGCGTCTAGCGGGAGGTTGACGCAGTATTTT. Protein sequence: CASSPSASSGRLTQYF.

This clone came up once. This sequence joins TRBV11-3 and TRBJ2-7; the D is unclear. Germline CDR1 SGHNT, CDR2 YENEEA. This CDR3 region has 12 residues. V lost 5 bases, J lost 0 bases, and 5 bases lay in between. The CDR3 sequence: CASSTNSYEQYF. In DNA form, the CDR3 reads TGTGCCAGCAGCACTAACTCCTACGAGCAGTACTTC.

The V gene is TRBV7-9, the J gene TRBJ1-3; D unclear. V lost 5 bases and J 0 bases, leaving 11 bases between the germline ends. The germline gives CDR1 SEHNR, CDR2 FQNEAQ (reference sequence). The CDR3 runs to 15 residues. The CDR3 region is CASSQDFSSGNTIYF. CDR3 nucleotides: TGTGCCAGCAGCCAGGACTTCAGCTCTGGAAACACCATATATTTT.

The chain combines TRBV7-2 with TRBJ2-6; 8 bases fit TRBD2. V trimming: 1 base; J trimming: 8 bases; junction bases outside the gene matches: 7. This CDR3 has 16 amino acids. Germline V gene sequence: CDR1 SGHTA, CDR2 FQGNSA. CDR3 sequence reads: CASSLDGGASTNVLTF. In DNA form, the CDR3 reads TGTGCCAGCAGCTTAGACGGGGGGGCAAGCACCAACGTCCTGACTTTC.

This chain connects TRBV29-1 to TRBJ2-1, with D possibly matching TRBD2 (5 bases). CDR3 length: 14 amino acids. Deletions cut 7 bases from V and 0 bases from J, with 13 bases between. Germline V gene data show CDR1 as SQVTM and CDR2 as ANQGSEA. DNA for the CDR3: TGCAGCGGTGTGGCGGGTGGCTCCTACAATGAGCAGTTCTTC. It is translated as CSGVAGGSYNEQFF.

This clone was seen a few times. The chain couples TRBV27 to TRBJ1-1; TRBD1 matches 8 bases. Germline-derived CDR1 and CDR2 are MNHEY and SMNVEV (reference sequence). J lost 5 bases, V lost 6 bases, and 2 bases had no gene match. The CDR3 loop spans 12 amino acids. DNA of the CDR3: TGTGCCAGCAGGACAGGGGTGACTGAAGCTTTCTTT. Translation gives CASRTGVTEAFF.

The chain links TRBV18 to TRBJ1-5; no clear D gene. V lost 1 base, J lost 2 bases, and 12 bases lay in between. Germline assignment: CDR1 KGHSH and CDR2 LQKENI. This CDR3 comprises 16 residues. As DNA, the CDR3 is TGTGCCAGCTCACCACGGGTCCCCGGGGGCAATCAGCCCCAGCATTTT. This codes for CASSPRVPGGNQPQHF. Full variable domain (missing parts from reference TRBV18 and TRBJ1-5): NAGVMQNPRHLVRRRGQEARLRCSPMKGHSHVYWYRQLPEEGLKFMVYLQKENIIDESGMPKERFSAEFPKEGPSILRIQQVVRGDSAAYFCASSPRVPGGNQPQHFGDGTRLSIL.

In nucleotides, the CDR3 is TGTGCCAGCAGCCTTACCCGAAGACAGGCAAGGGGCACTGAAGCTTTCTTT. Residues: CASSLTRRQARGTEAFF. The chain combines TRBV2 with TRBJ1-1, with a weak D call TRBD1 (6 bases). This CDR3 has 17 residues. CDR1 SNHLY and CDR2 FYNNEI come from the germline V gene. V lost 6 bases and J lost 4, with 24 bases in between.